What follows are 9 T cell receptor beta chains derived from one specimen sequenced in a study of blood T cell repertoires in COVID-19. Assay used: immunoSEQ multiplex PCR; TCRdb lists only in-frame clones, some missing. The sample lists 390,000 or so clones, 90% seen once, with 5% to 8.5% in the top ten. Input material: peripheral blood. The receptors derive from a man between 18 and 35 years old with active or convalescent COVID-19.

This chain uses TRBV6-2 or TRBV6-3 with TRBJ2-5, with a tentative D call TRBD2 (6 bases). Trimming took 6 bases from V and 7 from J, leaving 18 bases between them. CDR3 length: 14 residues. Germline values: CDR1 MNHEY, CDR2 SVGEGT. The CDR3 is CASSRMGGTGTQYF. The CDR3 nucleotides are TGTGCCAGCAGCCGCATGGGGGGTACAGGGACCCAGTACTTC.

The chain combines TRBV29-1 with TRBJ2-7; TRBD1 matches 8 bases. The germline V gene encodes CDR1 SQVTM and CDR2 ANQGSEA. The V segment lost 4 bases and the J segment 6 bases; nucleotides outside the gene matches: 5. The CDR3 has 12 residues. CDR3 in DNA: TGCAGCGTTGCGCCGGACAGGGCCGAGCAGTACTTC. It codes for CSVAPDRAEQYF.

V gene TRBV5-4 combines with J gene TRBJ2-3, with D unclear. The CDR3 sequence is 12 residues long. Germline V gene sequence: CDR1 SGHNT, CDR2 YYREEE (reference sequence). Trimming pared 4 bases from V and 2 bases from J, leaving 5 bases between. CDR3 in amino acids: CASSPSTDTQYF. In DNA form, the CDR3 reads TGTGCCAGCAGCCCGTCCACAGATACGCAGTATTTT.

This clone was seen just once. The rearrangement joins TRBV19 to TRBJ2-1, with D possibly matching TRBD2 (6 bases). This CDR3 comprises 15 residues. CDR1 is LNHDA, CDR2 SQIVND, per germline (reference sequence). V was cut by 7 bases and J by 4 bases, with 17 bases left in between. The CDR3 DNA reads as TGTGCCAGTAACCTCTTGGCGGGAACGTACAATGAGCAGTTCTTC. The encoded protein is CASNLLAGTYNEQFF.

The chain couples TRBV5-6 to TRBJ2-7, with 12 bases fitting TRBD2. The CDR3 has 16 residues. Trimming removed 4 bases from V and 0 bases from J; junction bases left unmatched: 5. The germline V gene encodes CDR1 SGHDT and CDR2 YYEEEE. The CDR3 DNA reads TGTGCCAGCAGCACGAGGACTAGCGGGGTCTCCTACGAGCAGTACTTC. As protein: CASSTRTSGVSYEQYF.

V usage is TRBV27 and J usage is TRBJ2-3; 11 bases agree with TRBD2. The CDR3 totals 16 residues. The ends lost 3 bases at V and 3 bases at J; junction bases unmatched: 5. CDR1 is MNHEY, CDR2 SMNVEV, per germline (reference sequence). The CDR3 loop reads CASSFGLAGATDTQYF. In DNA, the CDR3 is TGTGCCAGCAGTTTCGGACTAGCGGGCGCAACAGATACGCAGTATTTT.

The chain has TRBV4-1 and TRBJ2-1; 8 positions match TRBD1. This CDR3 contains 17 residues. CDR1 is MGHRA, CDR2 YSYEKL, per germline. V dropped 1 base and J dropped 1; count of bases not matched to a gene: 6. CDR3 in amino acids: CASSQAGWTGSYNEQFF. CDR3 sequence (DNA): TGCGCCAGCAGCCAAGCCGGGTGGACAGGGTCCTACAATGAGCAGTTCTTC.

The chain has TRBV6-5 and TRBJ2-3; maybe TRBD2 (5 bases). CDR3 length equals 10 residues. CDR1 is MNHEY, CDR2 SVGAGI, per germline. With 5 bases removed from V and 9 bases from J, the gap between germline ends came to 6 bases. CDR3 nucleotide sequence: TGTGCCAGCAGTACGGGGACGCAGTATTTT. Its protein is CASSTGTQYF.

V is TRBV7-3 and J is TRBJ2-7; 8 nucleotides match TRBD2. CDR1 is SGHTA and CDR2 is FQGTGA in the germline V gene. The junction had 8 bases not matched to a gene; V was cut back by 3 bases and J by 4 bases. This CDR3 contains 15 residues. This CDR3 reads CASSFSGSLGYEQYF. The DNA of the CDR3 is TGTGCCAGCAGCTTCAGCGGGAGTTTGGGGTACGAGCAGTACTTC.